The present T cell receptor beta chain was sequenced within a study of blood T cell repertoires in COVID-19. In the study overall: COVID-19 samples collected from the United States, Italy and Spain covered acute and convalescent phases. In each case, the material was cDNA or gDNA derived from T cells, B-cell-depleted T cells, or PBMCs.

Produced via immunoSEQ multiplex PCR; TCRdb's table is partial and in-frame only. In the table there are approximately 340,000 clones, about 91% of which are singletons. The V segment lost 5 bases and the J segment 3 bases; nucleotides outside the gene matches: 6. There are 14 residues in the CDR3. Germline V gives CDR1 SGHTA, CDR2 FQGNSA. The source is a man aged 30 to 45 with COVID-19, enrolled during active disease. The specimen was peripheral blood. The chain joins TRBV7-2 to TRBJ2-5; 7 nucleotides line up with TRBD2. CDR3 loop: CASSPSGGKETQYF. The CDR3 nucleotides are TGTGCCAGCAGCCCCTCGGGGGGTAAAGAGACCCAGTACTTC.